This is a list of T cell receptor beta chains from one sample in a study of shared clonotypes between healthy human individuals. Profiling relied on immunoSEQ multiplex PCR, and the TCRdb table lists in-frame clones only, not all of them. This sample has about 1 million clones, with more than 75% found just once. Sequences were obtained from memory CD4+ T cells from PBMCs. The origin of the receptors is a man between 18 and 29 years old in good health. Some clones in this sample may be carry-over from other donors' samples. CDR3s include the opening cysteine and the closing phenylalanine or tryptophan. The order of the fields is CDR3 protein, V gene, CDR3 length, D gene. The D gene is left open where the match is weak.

cdr3_aa: CASNLDRVYQPQHF
v_call: TRBV2
cdr3_length: 14
d_call: TRBD1

cdr3_aa: CASREGWDGYTF
v_call: TRBV28
cdr3_length: 12
d_call: -

cdr3_aa: CASSTLAGRGNTIYF
v_call: TRBV6-5
cdr3_length: 15
d_call: -

cdr3_aa: CASSWTSGGGAQYF
v_call: TRBV5-4
cdr3_length: 14
d_call: TRBD2

cdr3_aa: CAISESGQPQHF
v_call: TRBV10-3
cdr3_length: 12
d_call: -

cdr3_aa: CASRGTGTPSTDTQYF
v_call: TRBV5-1
cdr3_length: 16
d_call: -

cdr3_aa: CASSGPGPDTQYF
v_call: TRBV2
cdr3_length: 13
d_call: -

cdr3_aa: CASSPQPGKRRWEQYF
v_call: TRBV13
cdr3_length: 16
d_call: -

cdr3_aa: CASGQGASQPQHF
v_call: TRBV2
cdr3_length: 13
d_call: TRBD1

cdr3_aa: CASSPRSAGLARNQPQHF
v_call: TRBV27
cdr3_length: 18
d_call: -

cdr3_aa: CASSLRTGVIYSYTF
v_call: TRBV28
cdr3_length: 15
d_call: TRBD1

cdr3_aa: CASSISGLLRLFNEQFF
v_call: TRBV11-2
cdr3_length: 17
d_call: -

cdr3_aa: CASSFGGNTEAFF
v_call: TRBV5-1
cdr3_length: 13
d_call: -

cdr3_aa: CASRYPGQSYEQYF
v_call: TRBV5-1
cdr3_length: 14
d_call: TRBD1

cdr3_aa: CAISSTGGYSTDTQYF
v_call: TRBV10-3
cdr3_length: 16
d_call: TRBD1

cdr3_aa: CASSSSLGDTQYF
v_call: TRBV5-4
cdr3_length: 13
d_call: -

cdr3_aa: CASSSPGLGVVDTQYF
v_call: TRBV28
cdr3_length: 16
d_call: -

cdr3_aa: CANSEGAGANVLTF
v_call: TRBV10-3
cdr3_length: 14
d_call: -

cdr3_aa: CASRPSGGARNYGYTF
v_call: TRBV6-4
cdr3_length: 16
d_call: TRBD1

cdr3_aa: CAWTESLAGEQYF
v_call: TRBV30
cdr3_length: 13
d_call: TRBD2

cdr3_aa: CASSLRQGYEQYF
v_call: TRBV7-3
cdr3_length: 13
d_call: -

cdr3_aa: CASSFKAGGSGNEQFF
v_call: TRBV5-4
cdr3_length: 16
d_call: TRBD2

cdr3_aa: CASSLDSTDTQYF
v_call: TRBV28
cdr3_length: 13
d_call: -

cdr3_aa: CASSSGTSGRFYEQYF
v_call: TRBV5-1
cdr3_length: 16
d_call: TRBD2

cdr3_aa: CASRGQGGQPQHF
v_call: TRBV28
cdr3_length: 13
d_call: TRBD1

cdr3_aa: CASSLGGSMYEQYF
v_call: TRBV5-1
cdr3_length: 14
d_call: TRBD2

cdr3_aa: CASSQDRHTEAFF
v_call: TRBV5-1
cdr3_length: 13
d_call: -

cdr3_aa: CASRTRGLAGLNEQFF
v_call: TRBV28
cdr3_length: 16
d_call: TRBD2